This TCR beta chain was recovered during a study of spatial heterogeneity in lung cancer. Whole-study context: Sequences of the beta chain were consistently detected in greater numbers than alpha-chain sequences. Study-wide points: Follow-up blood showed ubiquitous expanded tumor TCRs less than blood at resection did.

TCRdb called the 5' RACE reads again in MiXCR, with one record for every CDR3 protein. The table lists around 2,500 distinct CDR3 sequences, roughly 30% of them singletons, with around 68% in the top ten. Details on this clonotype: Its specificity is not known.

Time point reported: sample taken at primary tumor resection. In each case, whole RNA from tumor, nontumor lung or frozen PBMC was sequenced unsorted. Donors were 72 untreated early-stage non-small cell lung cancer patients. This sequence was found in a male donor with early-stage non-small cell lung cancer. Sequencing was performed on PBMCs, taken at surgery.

In nucleotides, the CDR3 is TGCAGCGTTGAAGATTCCGGGCGGATTGAAGCTTTCTTT. This translates into CSVEDSGRIEAFF. The chain recombines TRBV29-1 with TRBJ1-1; D remains unclear. The CDR3 loop spans 13 amino acids. V was trimmed by 0 bases and J by 7 bases, leaving 12 bases between them. Germline V gene sequence: CDR1 SQVTM, CDR2 ANQGSEA.